One sample yielded the 14 T cell receptor beta chains listed below, sequenced in a study of blood T cell repertoires in COVID-19 (dated by TCRdb to 2018 to 2021). Library generation was performed with the immunoSEQ multiplex PCR assay. The table comes from immuneACCESS by way of TCRdb, which keeps in-frame sequences with V and J called. Part of the clones is missing from these tables; in studies checked, under half for an unresolved V gene and the rest for unknown reasons. The sample contains 50,000 or so clones, about 85% of them found a single time. Clones ranked in the top ten supply around 2.5% of the sample. The specimen sequenced was peripheral blood. The receptor source for this set is a man over 45 with acute or convalescent COVID-19.

J is TRBJ2-5 and V is TRBV27, with 8 bases lining up with TRBD2. The CDR3 totals 15 residues. V lost 6 bases, J lost 2 bases, and 8 bases stayed unmatched. The germline CDR1 and CDR2 sequences are MNHEY and SMNVEV (reference sequence). CDR3 in amino acids: CASRSLGGGQETQYF. The CDR3 DNA is TGTGCCAGCAGATCCCTGGGCGGGGGGCAAGAGACCCAGTACTTC.

V gene TRBV6-5 combines with J gene TRBJ2-7; TRBD1 aligns across 8 bases. V shed 6 bases and J 3 bases; nucleotides not matched to a gene: 10. This CDR3 has 15 residues. The germline CDR1 and CDR2 sequences are MNHEY and SVGAGI. The CDR3 sequence is CASRLSTGGFYEQYF. The CDR3, as DNA: TGTGCCAGCAGATTAAGTACAGGGGGATTCTACGAGCAGTACTTC.

The rearrangement uses TRBV27 and TRBJ1-2, with 7 positions matching TRBD1. This CDR3 spans 15 amino acids. Germline V lookup: CDR1 MNHEY, CDR2 SMNVEV (reference sequence). The J segment lost 4 bases and the V segment lost 3 bases, leaving 8 bases of the junction unmatched. The CDR3 region has the DNA TGTGCCAGCAGTTTCAAGGGGGCGCCTGGCTATGGCTACACCTTC. It translates to CASSFKGAPGYGYTF.

The genes are TRBV5-4 and TRBJ2-1; D might be TRBD2 (7 bases). The germline gives CDR1 SGHNT, CDR2 YYREEE (reference sequence). V was clipped by 10 bases and J by 6 bases, with 17 bases between them. This CDR3 has 13 amino acids. The CDR3 nucleotides read TGTGCCGCAATGGGGCGGGGGCCCAATGAGCAGTTCTTC. Translated, it gives CAAMGRGPNEQFF.

V is TRBV6-5 and J is TRBJ2-7; the match to TRBD2 covers 8 bases. Germline trimming cut 7 bases from V and 1 base from J; bases unmatched to any gene: 9. CDR3 length: 15 residues. Germline V gene data show CDR1 as MNHEY and CDR2 as SVGAGI. The CDR3 DNA reads TGTGCCAGCACCCTCAGCGGGAGAGGGTCCTACGAGCAGTACTTC. It encodes CASTLSGRGSYEQYF.

The chain joins TRBV18 to TRBJ2-7, with TRBD1 matching over 8 bases. The CDR3 runs 15 residues. Per germline, CDR1 KGHSH and CDR2 LQKENI. Unmatched junction bases numbered 7, after V lost 2 bases and J lost 4 bases. The DNA of the CDR3 is TGTGCCAGCTCACCATCCCCAGGGGGCAGGTACGAGCAGTACTTC. Protein sequence: CASSPSPGGRYEQYF.

The chain is built from TRBV28 and TRBJ2-7; 7 bases are a match to TRBD2. V lost 2 bases and J lost 2; bases outside the gene matches: 3. Germline CDR1 reads MDHEN; CDR2 reads SYDVKM. The CDR3 runs to 14 residues. This CDR3 is CASSLLRGAYEQYF. For the CDR3, the DNA is TGTGCCAGCAGTTTACTTCGGGGGGCCTACGAGCAGTACTTC.

The rearrangement uses TRBV19 and TRBJ1-1; D might be TRBD1 (5 bases). The CDR3 has 15 residues. Trimming took off 1 base at V and 0 bases at J, with 9 bases between the two ends. Germline CDR1 and CDR2: LNHDA and SQIVND (reference sequence). CDR3 bases: TGTGCCAGTAGTATAGGGGGGGTAATGAACACTGAAGCTTTCTTT. Translation gives CASSIGGVMNTEAFF. Complete variable domain (other parts from reference TRBV19 and TRBJ1-1): DGGITQSPKYLFRKEGQNVTLSCEQNLNHDAMYWYRQDPGQGLRLIYYSQIVNDFQKGDIAEGYSVSREKKESFPLTVTSAQKNPTAFYLCASSIGGVMNTEAFFGQGTRLTVV.

This rearrangement joins TRBV4-2 to TRBJ2-1; 11 positions match TRBD2. CDR1 is LGHNA, CDR2 YNFKEQ, per germline. This CDR3 comprises 15 residues. The junction had 4 bases not matched to a gene; V was cut back by 1 base and J by 8 bases. The CDR3 DNA reads as TGTGCCAGCAGCCAAGGGACTAGCGGGTGGGATGAGCAGTTCTTC. Encoded protein: CASSQGTSGWDEQFF.

This chain uses TRBV6-5 with TRBJ2-2; 8 nucleotides agree with TRBD1. V shed 5 bases and J 7 bases; nucleotides not matched to a gene: 6. CDR1 MNHEY and CDR2 SVGAGI come from the germline V gene. CDR3 length: 14 amino acids. DNA of the CDR3: TGTGCCAGCAGTAAGACAGGGGATGACGGGGAGCTGTTTTTT. It translates to CASSKTGDDGELFF.

V and J are TRBV27 and TRBJ2-7; TRBD1 agrees at 8 bases. V shed 5 bases, J shed 6 bases, and the junction held 18 bases outside the gene matches. Germline loops: CDR1 MNHEY, CDR2 SMNVEV (reference sequence). The CDR3 is 17 residues long. The CDR3 spells CASSPLLTGAVIREQYF. The CDR3 DNA follows: TGTGCCAGCAGTCCCCTCCTGACAGGGGCGGTCATCCGCGAGCAGTACTTC.

This chain links TRBV27 with TRBJ1-1, with 8 bases matching TRBD1. CDR3 size: 16 residues. With 1 base clipped from V and 6 bases from J, the junction kept 10 bases outside the gene matches. CDR1 and CDR2 (germline): MNHEY, SMNVEV (reference sequence). Here the CDR3 reads CASSLWSGGVLPEAFF. The CDR3 nucleotides are TGTGCCAGCAGTTTATGGTCAGGGGGCGTTCTCCCTGAAGCTTTCTTT.

The table lists this clone with a count of one. The chain has TRBV27 and TRBJ1-3, with TRBD1 as a possible D gene (6 bases). The CDR3 consists of 13 residues. Trimming took off 5 bases at V and 4 bases at J, with 9 bases between the two ends. Looked up from germline, CDR1 is MNHEY and CDR2 is SMNVEV (reference sequence). The chain's CDR3 is CASSPGHGNTIYF. The CDR3 DNA sequence: TGTGCCAGCAGTCCGGGACACGGAAACACCATATATTTT.

The DNA of the CDR3 is TGCGCCAGCAGCTCGGACAGTTTCACAGATACGCAGTATTTT. Translated: CASSSDSFTDTQYF. The chain is built from TRBV5-1 and TRBJ2-3; TRBD1 is a possible D gene (6 bases). Germline V gives CDR1 SGHRS, CDR2 YFSETQ. Trimming removed 3 bases at V and 2 bases at J, with 10 bases between. This CDR3 contains 14 residues.